The clone carrying this T cell receptor beta chain was picked up many times. Its target is unknown. The sample originates from a study of CD8+CD57+ T cells in acquired aplastic anemia. Study details: Recorded DNA amounts for sorted CD4+ and CD8+ cells had an average of approximately 2.9 ug.

Study-wide points: Overlap between patients and controls comprised just under 30 CD8+ CDR3 sequences.

Individuals selected for sequencing had exhibited CD8+CD57+ cell expansion on flow cytometry. All patients had severe acquired aplastic anemia. At blood sampling, none of the patients had yet received therapy. This CDR3 comprises 14 residues. Trimming took off 6 bases at V and 6 bases at J, with 14 bases between the two ends. Germline V gene lookup returns CDR1 LNHDA and CDR2 SQIVND (reference sequence). Researchers used genomic DNA as the template to profile TCR beta VDJ and CDR3. TCRdb re-analysed the reads in MiXCR, keeping a single row per CDR3 protein. In the table there are more than 200,000 distinct CDR3 sequences, about half of which are singletons.

V gene TRBV19 combines with J gene TRBJ2-2; possibly TRBD1 or TRBD2 for D (5 bases each). The receptor comes from a human donor with aplastic anemia. Sequences were obtained from sorted CD4+, CD8+, or CD8+CD57+ T cells (not recorded which) from PBMCs. This CDR3 reads CASRLGASPGELFF. The CDR3 nucleotides are TGTGCCAGTAGACTAGGGGCCTCACCCGGGGAGCTGTTTTTT.